This TCR beta chain was recorded in a study of blood T cell repertoires in COVID-19 (TCRdb year 2020). Notes on the research overall: Samples covering the acute and convalescent phases of COVID-19 were provided by collaborators in the United States, Italy and Spain. The prospective study material was composed of cDNA or gDNA derived from T cells, B-cell-depleted T cells, or PBMCs. HLA class I and class II types, where available, came from metadata supplied by the sample provider rather than from assay-based typing. Deeply sampled blood TCRbeta repertoires from subjects exposed to, actively infected with, or recovered from COVID-19 were included in the dataset. The samples were drawn from two sources: the first 160 participants of the ongoing ImmuneRACE study, and 1,254 subjects contributed by 6 global collaborators. A freely available public database, intended as a resource for researchers studying the immune response to SARS-CoV-2, is where the repertoires were released. A de-identified subject ID, COVID-19 status, age in years and sex were almost always included in the sample metadata. The paper as a whole reports these results and caveats: The amount of clinical and demographic metadata varied by source and participant and was provided uncurated.

Note on this clone: Its specific antigen is unknown. Within one base of it there is no much larger clone, and no base qualities were kept.

The collaborating institutions used their own protocols to collect whole blood in K2EDTA tubes. Collaborator samples were shipped for TCRbeta analysis as frozen whole blood, isolated PBMCs, or DNA extracted from either sample type. In the germline V gene, CDR1 corresponds to SGHTA and CDR2 to FQGTGA. CDR3 length: 17 amino acids, cysteine to phenylalanine. The kept DNA is CDR3 alone, 51 bases in frame from the first base. V lost 5 bases and J lost 3 bases, and the count of bases not matched to a germline gene is 8. TCRbeta CDR3 regions were amplified from genomic DNA by means of the immunoSEQ Assay, a bias-controlled multiplex PCR. As for how the authors treated the data: Nucleated cell counts per sample were estimated from amplification of reference gene primers within the assay. To quantify the absolute abundance of each unique TCRbeta CDR3 rearrangement, sequence reads were collapsed and filtered. For each sample, productive Simpson clonality was calculated by taking the square root of Simpson's diversity index across productive rearrangements. The immuneACCESS repertoire file appears here via TCRdb, limited to in-frame rearrangements. These files lack a portion of the clones; in checked studies, under half of the deficit traces to unresolved V genes, and the cause of the others is not known. V and J calls plus clone size are reproduced from that table; the DNA served to infer D and trimming. The sample includes 150,000 to 200,000 clones, with about 88% observed a single time. The ten largest account for 0.99% of the sample.

This receptor was obtained from a man between 18 and 35 years old with acute or convalescent COVID-19. The specimen sequenced was peripheral blood. Here the chain combines TRBV7-3 and TRBJ2-6; 9 junctional bases match TRBD1. The encoded CDR3 is CASSPGTGRNGANVLTF. The DNA is TGTGCCAGCAGCCCCGGGACAGGGAGAAATGGGGCCAACGTCCTGACTTTC.